At least ten counts were recorded for the clone carrying this TCR beta chain. RNA transcripts yielded amplified TCR beta CDR3 regions. The first round was an RT-PCR with HTBI primers, and the second round was a multiplex PCR. Via MiXCR, TCRdb re-called the multiplex PCR reads, giving one row per CDR3 protein. The data show about 700,000 distinct CDR3 sequences, about 40% seen once. The entry originates in a study of Graves' ophthalmopathy and Graves' hyperthyroidism. Deletions cut 6 bases from V and 0 bases from J, with 8 bases between. The germline CDR1 and CDR2 sequences are SGHTA and FQGNSA. The CDR3 is made up of 13 amino acids.

J is TRBJ1-1 and V is TRBV7-2, with a weak D call TRBD1 (6 bases). The clonotype was recovered from an adult man with Graves' ophthalmopathy. Sequencing was done on a sample of peripheral blood. CDR3 sequence: CASSGQLNTEAFF. In nucleotides, the CDR3 is TGTGCCAGCAGTGGACAGTTGAACACTGAAGCTTTCTTT.